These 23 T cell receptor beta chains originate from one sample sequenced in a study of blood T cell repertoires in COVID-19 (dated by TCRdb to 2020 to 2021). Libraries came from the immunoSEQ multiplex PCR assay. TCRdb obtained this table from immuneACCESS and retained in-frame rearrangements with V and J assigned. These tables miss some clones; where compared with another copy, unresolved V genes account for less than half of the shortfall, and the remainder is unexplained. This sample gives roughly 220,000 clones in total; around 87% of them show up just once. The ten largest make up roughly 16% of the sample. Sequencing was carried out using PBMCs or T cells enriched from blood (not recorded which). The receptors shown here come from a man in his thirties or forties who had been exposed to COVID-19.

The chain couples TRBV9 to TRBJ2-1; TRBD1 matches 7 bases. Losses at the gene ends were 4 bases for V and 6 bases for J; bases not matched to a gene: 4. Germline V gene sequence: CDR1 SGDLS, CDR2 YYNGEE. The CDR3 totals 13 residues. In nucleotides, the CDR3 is TGTGCCAGCAGCCCCCGGACAGGCAATGAGCAGTTCTTC. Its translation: CASSPRTGNEQFF.

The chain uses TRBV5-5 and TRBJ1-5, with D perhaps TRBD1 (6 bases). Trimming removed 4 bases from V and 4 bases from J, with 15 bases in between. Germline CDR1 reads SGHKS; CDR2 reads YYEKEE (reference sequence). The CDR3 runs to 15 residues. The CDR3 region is CASSRTAGANQPQHF. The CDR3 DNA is TGTGCCAGCAGCAGAACGGCGGGGGCTAATCAGCCCCAGCATTTT. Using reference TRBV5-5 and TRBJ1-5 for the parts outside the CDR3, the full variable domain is DAGVTQSPTHLIKTRGQQVTLRCSPISGHKSVSWYQQVLGQGPQFIFQYYEKEERGRGNFPDRFSARQFPNYSSELNVNALLLGDSALYLCASSRTAGANQPQHFGDGTRLSIL.

CDR3: CASSQEDRAGSYEQYF. The CDR3 DNA sequence: TGCGCCAGCAGCCAAGAGGACAGGGCGGGGTCCTACGAGCAGTACTTC. V and J are TRBV4-1 and TRBJ2-7; 8 nucleotides line up with TRBD1. The CDR3 runs to 16 residues. In germline, CDR1 is MGHRA, CDR2 YSYEKL. With V trimmed by 0 bases and J by 1 base, 5 bases remained unmatched.

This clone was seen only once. The CDR3 spells CASSPRRDWDTEAFF. The CDR3 region has the DNA TGTGCCAGCTCACCTCGACGGGATTGGGACACTGAAGCTTTCTTT. The V call is TRBV18, the J call TRBJ1-1, with D unclear. Germline V gene data show CDR1 as KGHSH and CDR2 as LQKENI. The CDR3 runs 15 residues. V shed 3 bases and J shed 3 bases, with 14 bases lying between them.

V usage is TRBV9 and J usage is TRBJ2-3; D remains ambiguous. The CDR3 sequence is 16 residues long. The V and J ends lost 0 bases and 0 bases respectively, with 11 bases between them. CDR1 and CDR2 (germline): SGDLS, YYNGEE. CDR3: CASSVESQASTDTQYF. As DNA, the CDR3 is TGTGCCAGCAGCGTAGAAAGTCAGGCTAGCACAGATACGCAGTATTTT. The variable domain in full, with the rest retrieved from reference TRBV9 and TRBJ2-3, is DSGVTQTPKHLITATGQRVTLRCSPRSGDLSVYWYQQSLDQGLQFLIQYYNGEERAKGNILERFSAQQFPDLHSELNLSSLELGDSALYFCASSVESQASTDTQYFGPGTRLTVL.

CDR3 sequence (DNA): TGTGCCAGCAGCTTGGTTCGGGGGGTGTTTAATGAGCAGTTCTTC. Protein: CASSLVRGVFNEQFF. The V gene is TRBV5-6, the J gene TRBJ2-1, with TRBD2 matching 7 bases. The CDR3 extends over 15 amino acids. The junction had 7 bases not matched to a gene; V was cut back by 0 bases and J by 7 bases. Germline values: CDR1 SGHDT, CDR2 YYEEEE.

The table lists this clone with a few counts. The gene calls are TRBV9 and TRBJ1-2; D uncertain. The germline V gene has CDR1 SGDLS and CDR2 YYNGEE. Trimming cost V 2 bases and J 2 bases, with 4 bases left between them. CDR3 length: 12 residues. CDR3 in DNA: TGTGCCAGCAGCGTGTCAAACTATGGCTACACCTTC. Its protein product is CASSVSNYGYTF.

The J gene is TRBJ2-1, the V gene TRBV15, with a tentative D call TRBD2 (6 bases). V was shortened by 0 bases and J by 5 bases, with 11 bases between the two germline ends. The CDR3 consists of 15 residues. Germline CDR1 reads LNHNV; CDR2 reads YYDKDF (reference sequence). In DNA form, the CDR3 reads TGTGCCACCAGCAGAGAATATCGGGGGAACAATGAGCAGTTCTTC. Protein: CATSREYRGNNEQFF.

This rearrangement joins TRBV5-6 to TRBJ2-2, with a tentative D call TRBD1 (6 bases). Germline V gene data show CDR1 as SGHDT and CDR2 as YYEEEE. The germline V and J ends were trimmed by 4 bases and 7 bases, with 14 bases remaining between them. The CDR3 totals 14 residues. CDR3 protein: CASSLNGGDGELFF. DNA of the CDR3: TGTGCCAGCAGCCTGAATGGGGGCGACGGGGAGCTGTTTTTT.

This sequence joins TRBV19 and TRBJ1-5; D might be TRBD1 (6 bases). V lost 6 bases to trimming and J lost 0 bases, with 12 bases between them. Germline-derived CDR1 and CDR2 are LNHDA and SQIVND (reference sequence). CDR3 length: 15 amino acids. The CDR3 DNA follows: TGTGCCAGTAGGCTCCGGGACAATAGCAATCAGCCCCAGCATTTT. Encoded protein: CASRLRDNSNQPQHF.

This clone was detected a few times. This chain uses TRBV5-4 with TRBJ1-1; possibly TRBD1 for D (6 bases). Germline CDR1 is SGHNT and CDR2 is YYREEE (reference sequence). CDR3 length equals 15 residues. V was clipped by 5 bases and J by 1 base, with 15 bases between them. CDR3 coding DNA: TGTGCCAGCAGTGGACAGAGAAGACCGAACACTGAAGCTTTCTTT. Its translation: CASSGQRRPNTEAFF.

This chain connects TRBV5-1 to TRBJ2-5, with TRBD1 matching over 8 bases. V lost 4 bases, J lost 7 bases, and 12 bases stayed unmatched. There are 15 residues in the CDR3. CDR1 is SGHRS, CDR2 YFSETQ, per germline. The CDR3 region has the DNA TGCGCCAGCAGCACCCAGGACAGGGCGGACGGGACCCAGTACTTC. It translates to CASSTQDRADGTQYF.

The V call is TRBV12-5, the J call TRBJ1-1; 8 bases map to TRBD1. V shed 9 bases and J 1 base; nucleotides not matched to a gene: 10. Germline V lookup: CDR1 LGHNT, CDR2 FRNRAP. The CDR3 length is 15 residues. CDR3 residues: CASDRQGRGNTEAFF. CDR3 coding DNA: TGTGCTAGCGACAGACAGGGGCGGGGGAACACTGAAGCTTTCTTT.

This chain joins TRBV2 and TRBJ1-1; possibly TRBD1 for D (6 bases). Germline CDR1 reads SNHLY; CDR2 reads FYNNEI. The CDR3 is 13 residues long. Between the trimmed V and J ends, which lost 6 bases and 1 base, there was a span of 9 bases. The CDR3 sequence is CASRGDKNTEAFF. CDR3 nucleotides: TGTGCCAGCAGGGGGGACAAGAACACTGAAGCTTTCTTT.

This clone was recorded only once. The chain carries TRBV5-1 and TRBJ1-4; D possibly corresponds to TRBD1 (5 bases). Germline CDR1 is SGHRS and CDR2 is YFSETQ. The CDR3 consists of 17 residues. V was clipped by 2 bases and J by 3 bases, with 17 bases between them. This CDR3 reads CASSFGPTQAANEKLFF. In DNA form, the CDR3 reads TGCGCCAGCAGCTTCGGCCCGACACAGGCGGCTAATGAAAAACTGTTTTTT.

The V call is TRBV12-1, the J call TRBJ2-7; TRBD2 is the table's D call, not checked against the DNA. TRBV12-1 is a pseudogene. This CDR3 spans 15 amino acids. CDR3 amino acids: CASSWTSGGAYEQYF. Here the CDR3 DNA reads TGTGCCAGCAGCTGGACTAGCGGGGGGGCCTACGAGCAGTACTTC.

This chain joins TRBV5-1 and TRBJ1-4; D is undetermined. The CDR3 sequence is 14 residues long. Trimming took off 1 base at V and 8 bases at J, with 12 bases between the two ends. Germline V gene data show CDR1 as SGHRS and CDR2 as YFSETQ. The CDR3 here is CASSLLSSKEKLFF. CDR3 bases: TGCGCCAGCAGCTTGTTGAGTTCGAAGGAAAAACTGTTTTTT.

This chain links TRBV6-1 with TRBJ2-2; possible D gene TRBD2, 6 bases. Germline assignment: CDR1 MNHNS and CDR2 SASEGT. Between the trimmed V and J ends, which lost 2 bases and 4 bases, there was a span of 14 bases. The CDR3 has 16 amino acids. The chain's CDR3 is CASSEFAGLSTGELFF. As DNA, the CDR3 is TGTGCCAGCAGTGAATTTGCGGGGTTGAGCACCGGGGAGCTGTTTTTT.

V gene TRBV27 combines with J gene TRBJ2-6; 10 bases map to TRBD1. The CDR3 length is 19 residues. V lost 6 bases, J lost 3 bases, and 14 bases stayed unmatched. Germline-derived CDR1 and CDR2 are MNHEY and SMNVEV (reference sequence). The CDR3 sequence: CASSPIGTGASDGANVLTF. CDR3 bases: TGTGCCAGCAGCCCAATTGGGACAGGGGCCTCTGATGGGGCCAACGTCCTGACTTTC. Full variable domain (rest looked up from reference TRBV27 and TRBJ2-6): EAQVTQNPRYLITVTGKKLTVTCSQNMNHEYMSWYRQDPGLGLRQIYYSMNVEVTDKGDVPEGYKVSRKEKRNFPLILESPSPNQTSLYFCASSPIGTGASDGANVLTFGAGSRLTVL.

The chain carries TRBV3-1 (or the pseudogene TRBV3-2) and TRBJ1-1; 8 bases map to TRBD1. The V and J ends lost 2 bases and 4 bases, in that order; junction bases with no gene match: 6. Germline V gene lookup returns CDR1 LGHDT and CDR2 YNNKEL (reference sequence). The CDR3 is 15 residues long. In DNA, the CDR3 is TGTGCCAGCAGCCAACGGCGACAGGGGAGCACTGAAGCTTTCTTT. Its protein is CASSQRRQGSTEAFF.

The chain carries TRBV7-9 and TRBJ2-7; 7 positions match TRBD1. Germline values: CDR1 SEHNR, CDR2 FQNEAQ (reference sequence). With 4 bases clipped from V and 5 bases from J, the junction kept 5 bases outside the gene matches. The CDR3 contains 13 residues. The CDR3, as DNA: TGTGCCAGCAGCTCGATACAGGGGAACGAGCAGTACTTC. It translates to CASSSIQGNEQYF.

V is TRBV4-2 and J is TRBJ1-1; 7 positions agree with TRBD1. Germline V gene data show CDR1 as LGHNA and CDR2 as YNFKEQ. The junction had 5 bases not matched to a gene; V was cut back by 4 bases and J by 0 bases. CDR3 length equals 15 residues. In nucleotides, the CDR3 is TGTGCCAGCAGCCGAGAGACAGGGATGAACACTGAAGCTTTCTTT. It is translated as CASSRETGMNTEAFF.

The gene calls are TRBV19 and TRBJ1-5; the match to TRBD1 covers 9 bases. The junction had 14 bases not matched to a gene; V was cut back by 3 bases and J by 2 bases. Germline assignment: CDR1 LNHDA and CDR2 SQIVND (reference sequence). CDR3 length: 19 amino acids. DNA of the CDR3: TGTGCCAGTAGTATTAGTCGGACAGGGGAATTATTCGGCAATCAGCCCCAGCATTTT. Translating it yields CASSISRTGELFGNQPQHF.